This is a list of T cell receptor beta chains from one sample in a study of OX40 agonist ivuxolimab in advanced cancers. The assay was immunoSEQ multiplex PCR, and TCRdb's table has in-frame clones only and misses some. The top ten clones hold 2.6% of a sample with some 50,000 clones, approximately 80% of them seen once. Sample: CD4+ or CD8+ T cells sorted from blood, taken in a trial of the OX40 agonist ivuxolimab. These receptors originate from an adult with an advanced solid tumor such as melanoma, head and neck, liver or kidney cancer. Each CDR3 is given with its conserved first and last residue. The D gene is left open where the match is weak. Some rows mark clone size as missing; the rest say once, few, many or name a class of expanded clone.

16	-	TRBV7-2	-	TRBJ2-1	CASIAGTPLGSNEQFF	TGTGCCAGCATCGCCGGGACGCCGTTGGGGAGCAATGAGCAGTTCTTC
14	-	TRBV30	-	TRBJ2-2	CAWRTWDNTGELFF	TGTGCCTGGAGAACGTGGGATAACACCGGGGAGCTGTTTTTT
15	-	TRBV27	-	TRBJ2-2	CASSPSGTLPGELFF	TGTGCCAGCAGTCCCTCAGGGACATTGCCCGGGGAGCTGTTTTTT
16	TRBD1	TRBV4-1	-	TRBJ1-1	CASSQERQGGRTEAFF	TGCGCCAGCAGCCAAGAAAGACAGGGGGGAAGGACTGAAGCTTTCTTT
14	TRBD1	TRBV10-2	-	TRBJ2-7	CASSLLTGGNEQYF	TGCGCCAGCAGCCTCCTGACAGGGGGCAACGAGCAGTACTTC
13	-	TRBV5-4	-	TRBJ1-1	CASSREENTEAFF	TGTGCCAGCAGCCGAGAGGAAAACACTGAAGCTTTCTTT
16	TRBD2	TRBV11-2	-	TRBJ2-3	CASSLGGRGRGDTQYF	TGTGCCAGCAGCTTAGGGGGGAGGGGCCGAGGAGATACGCAGTATTTT
16	TRBD1	TRBV5-1	-	TRBJ2-5	CASSLALGQGVETQYF	TGCGCCAGCAGCTTGGCATTGGGGCAGGGGGTAGAGACCCAGTACTTC
15	TRBD1	TRBV27	-	TRBJ2-5	CASSLTRGLKETQYF	TGTGCCAGCAGTTTAACCAGGGGGCTTAAAGAGACCCAGTACTTC
12	-	TRBV9	-	TRBJ2-1	CASSVLANEQFF	TGTGCCAGCAGCGTATTAGCCAATGAGCAGTTCTTC
16	TRBD1	TRBV4-2	-	TRBJ1-2	CASSLRGDRGPYGYTF	TGTGCCAGCAGCTTGCGCGGGGACAGGGGCCCCTATGGCTACACCTTC
12	TRBD1	TRBV12-5	-	TRBJ2-1	CASGFGTGKQFF	TGTGCTAGTGGTTTTGGGACAGGGAAGCAGTTCTTC
16	TRBD2	TRBV4-3	once	TRBJ2-1	CASSPGRSSGDNEQFF	TGCGCCAGCAGCCCGGGAAGGTCTAGCGGAGACAATGAGCAGTTCTTC
14	TRBD2	TRBV19	few	TRBJ2-1	CASSSVGGNNEQFF	TGTGCCAGTAGTAGTGTGGGGGGGAACAATGAGCAGTTCTTC
16	TRBD1	TRBV6-6	medium-sized	TRBJ1-2	CASSYTLGQGARGYTF	TGTGCCAGCAGTTACACCCTGGGACAGGGGGCCAGAGGCTACACCTTC
17	TRBD1	TRBV5-6	-	TRBJ1-2	CASSKGTGGASNNGYTF	TGTGCCAGCAGCAAGGGGACAGGGGGCGCGTCTAATAATGGCTACACCTTC
15	-	TRBV2	-	TRBJ1-4	CASSELTPSNEKLFF	TGTGCCAGCAGTGAATTGACACCTAGTAATGAAAAACTGTTTTTT
16	-	TRBV9	few	TRBJ2-6	CASSVGTPSGANVLTF	TGTGCCAGCAGCGTAGGGACGCCCTCTGGGGCCAACGTCCTGACTTTC
15	TRBD1	TRBV28	-	TRBJ2-3	CASLSSGQGSDTQYF	TGTGCCAGCCTTTCCTCAGGACAGGGCTCAGATACGCAGTATTTT
15	TRBD1	TRBV5-4	-	TRBJ1-1	CASSLMTGGNTEAFF	TGTGCCAGCAGCTTGATGACAGGGGGGAACACTGAAGCTTTCTTT
14	-	TRBV7-9	few	TRBJ2-7	CASSPLGGGDEQYF	TGTGCCAGCAGCCCCTTAGGTGGTGGGGACGAGCAGTACTTC
12	TRBD1	TRBV30	-	TRBJ2-7	CAWSVPWQGEYF	TGTGCCTGGAGTGTACCTTGGCAGGGGGAGTACTTC
13	-	TRBV5-4	-	TRBJ1-2	CASSWRRGDGYTF	TGTGCCAGCAGCTGGAGAAGGGGGGATGGCTACACCTTC
15	-	TRBV19	-	TRBJ2-7	CASSIDDRLAEEQYF	TGTGCCAGTAGTATAGACGACAGATTAGCTGAAGAGCAGTACTTC
15	-	TRBV7-8	-	TRBJ1-5	CASSLAEGGNQPQHF	TGTGCCAGCAGCTTAGCTGAAGGGGGCAATCAGCCCCAGCATTTT
16	TRBD1	TRBV4-3	-	TRBJ1-1	CASSQDSRTGGTEAFF	TGCGCCAGCAGCCAAGATTCAAGGACAGGGGGCACTGAAGCTTTCTTT
18	-	TRBV27	-	TRBJ2-3	CASRGRDSTGPTTDTQYF	TGTGCCAGCAGGGGCAGGGACTCTACAGGGCCAACCACAGATACGCAGTATTTT
12	TRBD2	TRBV6-6	-	TRBJ2-1	CASSTRGGEQFF	TGTGCCAGCAGTACTCGGGGGGGGGAGCAGTTCTTC
17	TRBD1	TRBV7-9	-	TRBJ2-1	CASSLEGGTGYYNEQFF	TGTGCCAGCAGCTTAGAGGGGGGGACAGGGTACTACAATGAGCAGTTCTTC
14	-	TRBV4-1	-	TRBJ2-7	CASSTFGEIYEQYF	TGCGCCAGCAGCACCTTTGGGGAGATATACGAGCAGTACTTC
17	-	TRBV7-6	-	TRBJ2-5	CASSTDRGEREGETQYF	TGTGCCAGCAGCACGGACAGGGGCGAGCGGGAGGGGGAGACCCAGTACTTC
13	-	TRBV6-5	few	TRBJ2-1	CASSSGRRHEQFF	TGTGCCAGCAGTTCTGGGAGGAGGCATGAGCAGTTCTTC
14	-	TRBV11-2	-	TRBJ1-6	CASSLGDKNSPLHF	TGTGCCAGCAGCTTAGGGGATAAGAATTCACCCCTCCACTTT
15	-	TRBV19	-	TRBJ1-1	CASSSGTSGKGEAFF	TGTGCCAGTAGTTCCGGGACATCCGGGAAGGGTGAAGCTTTCTTT
15	TRBD1	TRBV18	-	TRBJ1-4	CASSPYRGANEKLFF	TGTGCCAGCTCACCATACAGGGGTGCTAATGAAAAACTGTTTTTT
15	-	TRBV15	-	TRBJ1-3	CATSRRQDSGNTIYF	TGTGCCACCAGCAGAAGACAAGACTCTGGAAACACCATATATTTT
15	-	TRBV6-1	once	TRBJ1-4	CATNSLGGSNEKLFF	TGTGCCACTAACTCCTTGGGGGGCTCTAATGAAAAACTGTTTTTT
17	TRBD2	TRBV5-1	once	TRBJ2-2	CASSSPGLAGPRGELFF	TGCGCCAGCAGCTCCCCGGGACTAGCGGGACCAAGGGGGGAGCTGTTTTTT
14	-	TRBV6-5	-	TRBJ2-7	CASSYGESLYEQYF	TGTGCCAGCAGTTACGGAGAAAGCCTCTACGAGCAGTACTTC
13	TRBD1	TRBV5-1	-	TRBJ1-2	CASSPGQSLGYTF	TGCGCCAGCAGCCCGGGACAGAGCCTGGGCTACACCTTC
11	-	TRBV6-1	-	TRBJ2-5	CASSEPLTQYF	TGTGCCAGCAGTGAACCGCTAACCCAGTACTTC
14	TRBD1	TRBV6-4	few	TRBJ2-2	CASSAQGPTGELFF	TGTGCCAGCAGTGCACAGGGGCCCACCGGGGAGCTGTTTTTT
14	-	TRBV6-5	-	TRBJ2-3	CASSSSPLGDTQYF	TGTGCCAGCAGTTCCTCCCCGTTAGGGGATACGCAGTATTTT